This T cell receptor beta chain appears in the sequencing data of a study of blood T cell repertoires in COVID-19 (dated by TCRdb to about 2020). The study in broad terms: The collaborator samples originated in the United States, Italy and Spain and spanned the acute and convalescent phases of COVID-19. The dataset comprised deeply sampled blood TCRbeta repertoires from subjects exposed to, actively infected with, or recovered from COVID-19. A de-identified subject ID, COVID-19 status, age in years and sex were almost always included in the sample metadata. The samples were drawn from the first 160 participants of the ongoing ImmuneRACE study and from 1,200 or so subjects provided by 6 global collaborators. The prospective study material was composed of cDNA or gDNA derived from T cells, B-cell-depleted T cells, or PBMCs. Where available, HLA class I and class II types were taken from metadata supplied by the sample provider and were not determined by assay-based typing. The repertoires were released in a freely available public database meant as a resource for research on the immune response to SARS-CoV-2.

The collaborating institutions used their own protocols to collect whole blood in K2EDTA tubes. For TCRbeta analysis, collaborator samples were shipped as frozen whole blood, as isolated PBMCs, or as DNA extracted from either sample type. Turning to this clone: Its antigen is not yet known. No base quality values were provided; no much bigger clone lies one nucleotide off.

Summary of the overall study and its limitations: Clinical and demographic metadata were provided uncurated, with the amount varying by source and participant.

The immunoSEQ Assay, a bias-controlled multiplex PCR, was used to amplify TCRbeta CDR3 regions from genomic DNA. Regarding the original processing steps: Nucleated cell counts per sample were estimated from amplification of reference gene primers within the assay. To quantify the absolute abundance of each unique TCRbeta CDR3 rearrangement, sequence reads were collapsed and filtered. For each sample, productive Simpson clonality was calculated by taking the square root of Simpson's diversity index across productive rearrangements. TCRdb's version of the immuneACCESS table is confined to in-frame rearrangements and falls short of the full clone set. An unresolved V gene accounts for under half of the shortfall where checked; the remainder is of unknown origin. V and J calls and clone size are as listed in that table; D and trimming were resolved from the DNA. This sample is represented by about 270,000 clones; approximately 80% of them were singletons. The top ten clonotypes cover 2.5% to 3% of the sample.

The receptor comes from a woman aged 55-70 years with active or convalescent COVID-19. The sequencing sample was made of peripheral blood.

The CDR3 amino acid sequence is: CASSLWRQGAIQPQHF. The DNA sequence is given as TGTGCCAGCAGCTTATGGCGTCAGGGGGCGATCCAGCCCCAGCATTTT. The sequence is built from TRBV11-2 and TRBJ1-5; TRBD1 aligns with 8 central bases. According to the germline V gene, CDR1 reads SGHAT and CDR2 reads FQNNGV. Ends trimmed: V by 2 bases, J by 7 bases; bases unmatched to a gene: 10. The CDR3 sequence holds 16 residues, the cysteine and phenylalanine included. This entry keeps only the CDR3 DNA: 48 bases, framed from base 1.